The sequence of this T cell receptor beta chain was determined in a study of T cells in Graves' hyperthyroidism and ophthalmopathy. This clonotype was counted only a few times. What it recognizes is unknown. It was RNA transcripts that yielded the amplified TCR beta CDR3 regions. The HTBI primer set was used in a first-round RT-PCR of the TCR CDR3. TCRdb reanalysed the multiplex PCR reads using MiXCR and keeps one entry per CDR3 protein. The sample shows around 600,000 distinct CDR3 sequences, roughly 16% of them seen only once. CDR1 and CDR2 from the germline V gene are MDHEN and SYDVKM. The CDR3 extends over 14 amino acids. V was cut by 5 bases and J by 7 bases, with 15 bases left in between. Findings and limits, study-wide: Onset of ophthalmopathy came a median approximately 6 months after the model predicted it. Ophthalmopathy and stable hyperthyroidism were separated by a 13 V-J model.

The rearrangement uses TRBV28 and TRBJ1-5, with a weak D call TRBD1 (6 bases). The origin of this receptor is a woman between 40 and 50 years old with Graves' ophthalmopathy. The sample taken for sequencing was blood. CDR3 sequence (DNA): TGTGCCAGCAGTAAAGGGGGGGCAAGGCAGCCCCAGCATTTT. Its translation: CASSKGGARQPQHF.